The clone carrying this TCR beta chain was seen a handful of times. The target antigen is unknown. Then a second PCR, running roughly 7 to 11 cycles, was carried out with a sample-barcoded 5' primer and a J-beta primer mix. TCRdb itself ran the 5' RACE reads through MiXCR, one entry per CDR3 protein. The data contain roughly 1,100,000 distinct CDR3 sequences, under 30% of them singletons. The CDR3 sequence is 14 residues long. Germline CDR1 MNHEY, CDR2 SVGAGI. Trimming cost V 8 bases and J 0 bases, with 10 bases left between them. Investigators took around 11 milliliters of peripheral blood from every donor. Isolating PBMCs gave at least 6 million of these cells per sample. The data are from a study of blood T cells in healthy people across ages. Study-level points and caveats: Aged donors had fewer naive CD4+ cells and lower diversity than long-lived donors.

The same specimen was also included in a second study, on T cells of mothers and their children. That paper states: Biologically related mothers and children overlapped slightly more than unrelated pairs, a non-significant difference.

This chain uses TRBV6-5 with TRBJ1-4; D not certain. The source of this sequence is a girl aged 2 to 9 in good health. Sequenced: blood. The CDR3 here is CASQDGATNEKLFF. CDR3 nucleotides: TGTGCCAGCCAGGATGGGGCAACTAATGAAAAACTGTTTTTT.